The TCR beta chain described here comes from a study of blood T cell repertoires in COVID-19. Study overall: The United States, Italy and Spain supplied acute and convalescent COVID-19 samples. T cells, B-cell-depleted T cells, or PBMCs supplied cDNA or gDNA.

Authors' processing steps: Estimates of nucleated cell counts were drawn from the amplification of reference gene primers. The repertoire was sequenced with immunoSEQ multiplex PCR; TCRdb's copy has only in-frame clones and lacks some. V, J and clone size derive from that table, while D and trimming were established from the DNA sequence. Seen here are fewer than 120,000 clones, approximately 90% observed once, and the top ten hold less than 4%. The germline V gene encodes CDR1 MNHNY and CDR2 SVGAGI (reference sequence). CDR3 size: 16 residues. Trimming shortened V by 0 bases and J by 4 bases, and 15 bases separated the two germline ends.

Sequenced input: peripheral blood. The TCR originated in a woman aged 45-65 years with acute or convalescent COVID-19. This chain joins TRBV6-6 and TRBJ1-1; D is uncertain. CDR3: CASSYSGGYPGTEAFF. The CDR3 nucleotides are TGTGCCAGCAGTTACTCGGGCGGGTACCCGGGCACTGAAGCTTTCTTT.